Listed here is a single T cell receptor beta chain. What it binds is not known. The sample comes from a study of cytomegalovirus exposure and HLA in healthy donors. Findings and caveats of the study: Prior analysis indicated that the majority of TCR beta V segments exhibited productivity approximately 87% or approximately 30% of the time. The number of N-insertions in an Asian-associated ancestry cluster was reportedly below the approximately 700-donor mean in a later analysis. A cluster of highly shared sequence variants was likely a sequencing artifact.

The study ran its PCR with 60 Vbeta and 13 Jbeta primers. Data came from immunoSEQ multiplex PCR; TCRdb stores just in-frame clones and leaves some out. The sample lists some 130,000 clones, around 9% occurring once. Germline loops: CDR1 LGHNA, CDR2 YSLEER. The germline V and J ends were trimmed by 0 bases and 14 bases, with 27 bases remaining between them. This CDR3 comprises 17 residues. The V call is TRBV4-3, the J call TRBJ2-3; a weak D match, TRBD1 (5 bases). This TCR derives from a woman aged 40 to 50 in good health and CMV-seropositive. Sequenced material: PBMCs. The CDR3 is CASSQEVQAFPVVQAYF. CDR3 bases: TGCGCCAGCAGCCAAGAGGTACAGGCGTTTCCCGTGGTACAAGCGTATTTT.